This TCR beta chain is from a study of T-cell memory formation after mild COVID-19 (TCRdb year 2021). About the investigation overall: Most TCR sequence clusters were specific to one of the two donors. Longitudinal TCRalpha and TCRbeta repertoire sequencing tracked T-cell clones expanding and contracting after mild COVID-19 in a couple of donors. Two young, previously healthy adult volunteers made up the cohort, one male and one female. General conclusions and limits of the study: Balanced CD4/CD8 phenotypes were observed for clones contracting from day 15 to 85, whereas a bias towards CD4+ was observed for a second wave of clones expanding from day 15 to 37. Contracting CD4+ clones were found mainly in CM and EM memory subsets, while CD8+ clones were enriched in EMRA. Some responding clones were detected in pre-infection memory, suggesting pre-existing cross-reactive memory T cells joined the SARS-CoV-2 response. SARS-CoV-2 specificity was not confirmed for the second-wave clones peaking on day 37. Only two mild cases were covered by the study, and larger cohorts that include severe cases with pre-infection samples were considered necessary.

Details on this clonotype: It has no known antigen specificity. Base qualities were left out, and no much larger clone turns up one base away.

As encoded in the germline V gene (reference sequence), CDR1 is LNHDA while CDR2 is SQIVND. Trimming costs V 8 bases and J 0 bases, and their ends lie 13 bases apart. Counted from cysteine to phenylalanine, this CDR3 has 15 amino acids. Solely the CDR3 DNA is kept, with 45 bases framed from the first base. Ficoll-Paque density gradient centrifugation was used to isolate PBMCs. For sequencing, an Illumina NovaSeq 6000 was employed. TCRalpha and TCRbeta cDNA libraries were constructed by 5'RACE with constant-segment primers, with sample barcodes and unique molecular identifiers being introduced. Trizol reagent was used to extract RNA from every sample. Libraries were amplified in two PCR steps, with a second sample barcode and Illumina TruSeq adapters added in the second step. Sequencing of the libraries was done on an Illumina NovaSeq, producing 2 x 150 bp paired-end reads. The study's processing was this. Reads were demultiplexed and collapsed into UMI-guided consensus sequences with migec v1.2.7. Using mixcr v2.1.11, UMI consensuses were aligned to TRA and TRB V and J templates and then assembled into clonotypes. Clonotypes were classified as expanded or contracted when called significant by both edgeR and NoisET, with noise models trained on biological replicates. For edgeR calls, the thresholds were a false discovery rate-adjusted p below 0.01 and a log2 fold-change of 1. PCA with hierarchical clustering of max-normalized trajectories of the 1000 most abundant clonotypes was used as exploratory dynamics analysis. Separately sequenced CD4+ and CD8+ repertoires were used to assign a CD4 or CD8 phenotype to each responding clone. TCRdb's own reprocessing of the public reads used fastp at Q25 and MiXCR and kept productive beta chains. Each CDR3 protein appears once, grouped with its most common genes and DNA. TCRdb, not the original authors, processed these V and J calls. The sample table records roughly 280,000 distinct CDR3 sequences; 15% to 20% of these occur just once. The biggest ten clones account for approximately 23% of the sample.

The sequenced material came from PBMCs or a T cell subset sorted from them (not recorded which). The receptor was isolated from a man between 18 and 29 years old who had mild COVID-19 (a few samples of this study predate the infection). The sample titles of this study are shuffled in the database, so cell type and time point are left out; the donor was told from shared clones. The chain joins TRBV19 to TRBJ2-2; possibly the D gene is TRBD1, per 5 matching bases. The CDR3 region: CASGFRQSNTGELFF. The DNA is TGTGCCAGTGGGTTTCGACAGTCGAACACCGGGGAGCTGTTTTTT. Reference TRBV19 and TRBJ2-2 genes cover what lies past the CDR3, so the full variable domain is DGGITQSPKYLFRKEGQNVTLSCEQNLNHDAMYWYRQDPGQGLRLIYYSQIVNDFQKGDIAEGYSVSREKKESFPLTVTSAQKNPTAFYLCASGFRQSNTGELFFGEGSRLTVL.